This TCR beta chain was recovered during a study of beta chain features in type 1 diabetes. There was one heparinised blood draw per donor, averaging about 116 mL. Via the markers CD45RO/CCR7/CD25/CD127/CD95/CD27, stem cell-like memory, regulatory, central memory and naive CD4+ cells were sorted. Comments on this clone: Its antigen is unknown.

Study findings and constraints: In these data, an HLA type influence on TCRB rearrangement remained unresolved. PCR might preferentially amplify shorter templates, equally in patients and controls.

Reverse transcribing all isolated RNA meant expressed TCRB transcripts were sequenced. TCRdb's copy holds only in-frame clones and misses some; the assay was immunoSEQ multiplex PCR. The sample contains about 140,000 clones, 6.9% of which appear only once. The CDR3 loop spans 14 amino acids. V dropped 4 bases and J dropped 7; count of bases not matched to a gene: 7. Germline V gene data show CDR1 as SGHTA and CDR2 as FQGNSA. This receptor was obtained from a woman aged 25 to 39 in good health. The specimen was central memory CD4+ T cells from blood. The rearrangement joins TRBV7-2 to TRBJ1-5, with TRBD1 identical over 7 bases. This CDR3 is CASSSDRYRQPQHF. The CDR3 region has the DNA TGTGCCAGCAGCTCGGACAGGTATAGGCAGCCCCAGCATTTT.